Listed below are T cell receptor beta chains from one sample, sequenced in a study of shared clonotypes between healthy human individuals. Here immunoSEQ multiplex PCR was the method, and the copy in TCRdb shows in-frame clones only, minus some. The sample holds millions of clones, around nine tenths seen once. Sequenced: naive CD4+ T cells sorted from blood. These receptors were obtained from a man aged 18 to 35 in good health. Both conserved end residues are part of each CDR3.

>TRBJ1-2|TRBV28
CASSRTGGLSYGYTF
>TRBJ1-4|TRBV29-1
CSVATVLGGKLFF
>TRBJ1-4|TRBV29-1
CSVTQGASEKLFF
>TRBJ2-3|TRBV4-1
CASSQDRGYSSTDTQYF
>TRBJ2-7|TRBV7-9
CASSLWDYEQYF
>TRBJ2-1|TRBV7-9
CASSLAGGQGGDVF
>TRBJ2-2|TRBV10-3
CAISADGRSTGELFF
>TRBJ1-2|TRBV6-1
CASSQTQGDYGYTF
>TRBJ2-5|TRBV7-2
CASSLGQGRRETQYF
>TRBJ2-7|TRBV10-2
CASSELGQGSYEQYF
>TRBJ1-2|TRBV5-1
CASSPSTGPDLYGYTF
>TRBJ2-3|TRBV5-1
CASSRTVAGGTDTQYF
>TRBJ2-1|TRBV5-1
CASSRGTDTYNEQFF
>TRBJ2-7|TRBV19
CASSIGDRAYEQYF
>TRBJ2-7|TRBV11-1
CASRGDGNSYEQYF
>TRBJ2-3|TRBV6-4
CASSRDLGTDTQYF
>TRBJ2-6|TRBV6-5
CASSYEGLSGANVLTF
>TRBJ1-5|TRBV19
CASSIDEARGQPQHF